Following are 15 T cell receptor beta chains from one sample sequenced in a study of T cell responses to AZD1222 COVID-19 vaccine. Generated by immunoSEQ multiplex PCR, the TCRdb table keeps only in-frame clones and is missing some. The data show about 83,000 clones, around nine tenths seen once. The input for sequencing was peripheral blood, taken on day 0 of MenACWY control vaccination. Receptors originate from an adult in good health.

The CDR3 nucleotides read TGTGCCAGCAGACCCCCCTGGGGGACAGGGAGTCAGCCCCAGCATTTT. Amino acids: CASRPPWGTGSQPQHF. The V and J genes are TRBV28 and TRBJ1-5, with 9 nucleotides matching TRBD1. V shed 6 bases, J shed 6 bases, and the junction held 12 bases outside the gene matches. There are 16 residues in the CDR3. CDR1 MDHEN and CDR2 SYDVKM come from the germline V gene. The entire variable domain, with the rest obtained from reference TRBV28 and TRBJ1-5, is as follows: DVKVTQSSRYLVKRTGEKVFLECVQDMDHENMFWYRQDPGLGLRLIYFSYDVKMKEKGDIPEGYSVSREKKERFSLILESASTNQTSMYLCASRPPWGTGSQPQHFGDGTRLSIL.

This chain joins TRBV3-1 (or the pseudogene TRBV3-2) and TRBJ2-1; D not resolved. This CDR3 comprises 11 residues. V lost 0 bases to trimming and J lost 12 bases, with 6 bases between them. CDR1 is LGHDT, CDR2 YNNKEL, per germline (reference sequence). CDR3 bases: TGTGCCAGCAGCCAAGAACTACGGCAGTTCTTC. Translating it yields CASSQELRQFF.

The V call is TRBV5-1, the J call TRBJ2-3; no clear D gene. With 0 bases removed from V and 6 bases from J, the gap between germline ends came to 5 bases. Germline V gene lookup returns CDR1 SGHRS and CDR2 YFSETQ. CDR3 length: 12 amino acids. Here the CDR3 DNA reads TGCGCCAGCAGCTTGGGGGGTGATACGCAGTATTTT. The encoded protein is CASSLGGDTQYF. Looking up the rest from reference TRBV5-1 and TRBJ2-3 gives the full variable domain: KAGVTQTPRYLIKTRGQQVTLSCSPISGHRSVSWYQQTPGQGLQFLFEYFSETQRNKGNFPGRFSGRQFSNSRSEMNVSTLELGDSALYLCASSLGGDTQYFGPGTRLTVL.

The V gene is TRBV10-1, the J gene TRBJ2-7; 10 nucleotides align to TRBD1. Germline lookup yields CDR1 WNHNN and CDR2 SYGVQD (reference sequence). Trimming at V came to 0 bases and at J to 6 bases, leaving 11 bases not matched to a gene. The CDR3 consists of 17 residues. The CDR3 sequence: CASSESLGQGLLGEQYF. The CDR3 DNA is TGCGCCAGCAGTGAGTCGTTGGGACAGGGGTTGTTAGGCGAGCAGTACTTC.

In DNA, the CDR3 is TGTGCCACCAGTGATCCGACAGGGGATAACTATGGCTACACCTTC. This sequence encodes CATSDPTGDNYGYTF. The chain is built from TRBV24-1 and TRBJ1-2, with 8 bases identical to TRBD1. The CDR3 extends over 15 amino acids. J was trimmed by 1 base and V by 3 bases; bases with no gene match: 3. The germline V gene encodes CDR1 KGHDR and CDR2 SFDVKD.

This CDR3 is CASSTGTFTDTQYF. The CDR3 DNA follows: TGTGCCAGCAGTACCGGGACTTTCACAGATACGCAGTATTTT. This chain connects TRBV28 to TRBJ2-3; TRBD2 is a possible D gene (6 bases). The CDR3 is 14 amino acids. The germline V and J ends were trimmed by 5 bases and 2 bases, with 11 bases remaining between them. The germline gives CDR1 MDHEN, CDR2 SYDVKM. The whole variable domain, filled in from reference TRBV28 and TRBJ2-3, reads DVKVTQSSRYLVKRTGEKVFLECVQDMDHENMFWYRQDPGLGLRLIYFSYDVKMKEKGDIPEGYSVSREKKERFSLILESASTNQTSMYLCASSTGTFTDTQYFGPGTRLTVL.

In its sample, this clone was seen once. V gene TRBV14 combines with J gene TRBJ1-2; D is unresolved. Germline CDR1 is SGHDN and CDR2 is FVKESK. The CDR3 runs to 14 residues. Trimming removed 1 base from V and 0 bases from J, with 6 bases in between. CDR3 region: CASSQVRTNYGYTF. The CDR3, as DNA: TGTGCCAGCAGCCAAGTTCGGACTAACTATGGCTACACCTTC.

V usage is TRBV28 and J usage is TRBJ1-5; D is ambiguous. The CDR3 covers 16 residues. The V end was cut by 5 bases, the J end by 11 bases, with 25 bases between. From germline, CDR1 is MDHEN and CDR2 SYDVKM. The CDR3: CASSPTPPDGRRTQHF. The DNA for the CDR3 is TGTGCCAGCAGTCCCACCCCTCCCGACGGGCGGAGGACCCAGCATTTT. The full variable domain, with the rest looked up from reference TRBV28 and TRBJ1-5, is DVKVTQSSRYLVKRTGEKVFLECVQDMDHENMFWYRQDPGLGLRLIYFSYDVKMKEKGDIPEGYSVSREKKERFSLILESASTNQTSMYLCASSPTPPDGRRTQHFGDGTRLSIL.

The chain couples TRBV30 to TRBJ2-1, with TRBD2 matching 7 bases. The V gene end was trimmed by 0 bases and the J gene end by 4 bases; junction bases not matched to a gene: 6. CDR1 and CDR2 (germline): GTSNPN, SVGIG (reference sequence). The CDR3 is 15 residues long. CDR3 amino acids: CAWSVRLAKYNEQFF. In DNA form, the CDR3 reads TGTGCCTGGAGTGTTCGACTAGCCAAATACAATGAGCAGTTCTTC.

V and J are TRBV28 and TRBJ1-2; 7 bases are a match to TRBD1. The CDR3 extends over 19 amino acids. Trimming took 1 base from V and 3 from J; bases not matched to a gene: 17. Germline assignment: CDR1 MDHEN and CDR2 SYDVKM. CDR3 amino acids: CASSLSSGTVGRLYYGYTF. The CDR3 DNA is TGTGCCAGCAGTTTATCCTCGGGGACAGTTGGAAGACTTTACTATGGCTACACCTTC.

CDR3 nucleotides: TGTGCCAGCAGTTGGGGGGACCAGCCCCAGCATTTT. It encodes CASSWGDQPQHF. The chain uses TRBV28 and TRBJ1-5; weak D call: TRBD1 (5 bases). V was shortened by 4 bases and J by 7 bases, with 8 bases between the two germline ends. Germline V gene sequence: CDR1 MDHEN, CDR2 SYDVKM. The CDR3 covers 12 residues.

A word on this clone: Mismatch with germline at one junction end may stem from a read error. The CDR3 protein is CASSRPLAF. The CDR3, as DNA: TGTGCCAGCAGTCGCCCACTCGCCTTT. The rearrangement links TRBV28 to TRBJ2-3, with unresolved D. The CDR3 runs to 9 residues. Germline CDR1 and CDR2: MDHEN and SYDVKM.

V gene TRBV18 combines with J gene TRBJ2-1; 10 nucleotides agree with TRBD2. CDR3 size: 15 residues. Per germline, CDR1 KGHSH and CDR2 LQKENI. V was pared by 0 bases and J by 10 bases, with 6 bases of the junction left unmatched. The CDR3 region has the DNA TGTGCCAGCTCACCACCGGCTAGCGGGAGAAACGAGCAGTTCTTC. It yields the protein CASSPPASGRNEQFF. The variable domain in full, with the rest retrieved from reference TRBV18 and TRBJ2-1, is NAGVMQNPRHLVRRRGQEARLRCSPMKGHSHVYWYRQLPEEGLKFMVYLQKENIIDESGMPKERFSAEFPKEGPSILRIQQVVRGDSAAYFCASSPPASGRNEQFFGPGTRLTVL.

J is TRBJ2-7 and V is TRBV7-8; TRBD1 is a possible D gene (5 bases). Trimming pared 4 bases from V and 6 bases from J, leaving 16 bases between. The CDR3 spans 14 residues. Germline-derived CDR1 and CDR2 are SGHVS and FQNEAQ. The chain's CDR3 is CASSYRIGAAEQYF. The CDR3 DNA is TGTGCCAGCAGCTATAGGATAGGGGCGGCCGAGCAGTACTTC.

The chain couples TRBV10-2 to TRBJ2-1; 14 nucleotides agree with TRBD2. The J segment lost 8 bases and the V segment lost 6 bases, leaving 24 bases of the junction unmatched. From germline, CDR1 is WSHSY and CDR2 SAAADI. The CDR3 has 21 residues. CDR3: CASRDFFFPGLAGAPGYEQFF. Here the CDR3 DNA reads TGCGCCAGCAGGGACTTTTTTTTTCCGGGACTAGCGGGAGCCCCGGGGTATGAGCAGTTCTTC.